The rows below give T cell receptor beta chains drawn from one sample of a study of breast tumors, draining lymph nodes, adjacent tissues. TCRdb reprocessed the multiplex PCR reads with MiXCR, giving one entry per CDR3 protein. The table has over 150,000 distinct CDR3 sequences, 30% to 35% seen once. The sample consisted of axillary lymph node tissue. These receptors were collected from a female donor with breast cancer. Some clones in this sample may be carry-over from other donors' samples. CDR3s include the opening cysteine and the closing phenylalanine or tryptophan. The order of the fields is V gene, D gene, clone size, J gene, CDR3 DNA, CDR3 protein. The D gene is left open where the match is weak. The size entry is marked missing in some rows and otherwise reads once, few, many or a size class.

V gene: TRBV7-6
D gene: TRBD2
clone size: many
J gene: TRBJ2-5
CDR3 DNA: TGTGCCAGCAGCTTAGTCGGGCTAGCGGGGGGGCCAGAGACCCAGTACTTC
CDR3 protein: CASSLVGLAGGPETQYF

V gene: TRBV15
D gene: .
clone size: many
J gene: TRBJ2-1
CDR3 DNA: TGTGCCACCAGCAGGGCCTTCCGGGACATCGGCAATGAGCAGTTCTTC
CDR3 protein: CATSRAFRDIGNEQFF

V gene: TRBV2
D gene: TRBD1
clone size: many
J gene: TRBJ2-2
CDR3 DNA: TGTGCCAGCACCGAAAGGGGGCTGAACACCGGGGAGCTGTTTTTT
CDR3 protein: CASTERGLNTGELFF

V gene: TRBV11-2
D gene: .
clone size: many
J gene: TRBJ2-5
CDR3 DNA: TGTGCCAGCAGCTTAGAAACCCAGGAGGCCCAGTACTTC
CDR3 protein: CASSLETQEAQYF

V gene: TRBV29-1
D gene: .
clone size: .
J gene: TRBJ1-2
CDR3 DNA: TGCAGCGTTGAAGAACCGGACAGTTCCGACGGCTACACCTTC
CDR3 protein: CSVEEPDSSDGYTF

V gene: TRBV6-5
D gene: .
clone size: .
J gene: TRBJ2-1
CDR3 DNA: TGTGCCAGCAGTCACTCGGATGGAGGGGATGAGCAGCTCTTC
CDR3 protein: CASSHSDGGDEQLF

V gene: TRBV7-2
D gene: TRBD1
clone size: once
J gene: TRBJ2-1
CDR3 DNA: TGTGCCAGCAGCTTAGTTGGACAGGTTGAGCAGTTCTTC
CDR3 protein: CASSLVGQVEQFF

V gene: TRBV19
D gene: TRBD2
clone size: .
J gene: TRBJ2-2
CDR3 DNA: TGTGCCAGTAGTATTTATTATCGGACTAGCCCGGCCACCGGGGAGCTGTTTTTT
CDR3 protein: CASSIYYRTSPATGELFF

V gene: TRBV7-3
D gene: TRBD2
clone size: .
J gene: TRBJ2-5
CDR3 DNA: TGTGCCAGCAGCCCCACTAGCGAGGTCAATGAGACCCAGTACTTC
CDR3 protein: CASSPTSEVNETQYF

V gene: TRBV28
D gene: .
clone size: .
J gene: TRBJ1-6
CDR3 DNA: TGTGCCAGCAGTTTAAAGGGGTTCGGTTCACCCCTCCACTTT
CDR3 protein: CASSLKGFGSPLHF

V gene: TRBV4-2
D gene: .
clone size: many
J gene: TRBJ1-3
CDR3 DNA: TGTGCCAGCAGCGGGAAGACCGGCTCTGGAAACACCATATATTTT
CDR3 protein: CASSGKTGSGNTIYF

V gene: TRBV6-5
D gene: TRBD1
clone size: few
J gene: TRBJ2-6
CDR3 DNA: TGTGCCAGCAGTCACTCTCCAGGGGGCGGTGGGGCCAACGTCCTGACTTTC
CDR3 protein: CASSHSPGGGGANVLTF

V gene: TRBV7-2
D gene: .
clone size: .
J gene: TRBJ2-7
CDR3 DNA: TGTGCCAGCAGCTTAGGGCCAAATCCATCGGGGGAGCAGTACTTC
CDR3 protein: CASSLGPNPSGEQYF

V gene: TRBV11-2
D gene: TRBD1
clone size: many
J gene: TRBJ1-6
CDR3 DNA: TGTGCCAGCAGCGGACAGGGGAATTATAATTCACCCCTCCACTTT
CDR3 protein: CASSGQGNYNSPLHF

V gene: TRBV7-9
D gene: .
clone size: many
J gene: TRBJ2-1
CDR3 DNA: TGTGCCAGCAGCTCATCTCTAGCGAGCAATGAGCAGTTCTTC
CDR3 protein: CASSSSLASNEQFF

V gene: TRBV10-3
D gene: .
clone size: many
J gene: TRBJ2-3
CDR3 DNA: TGTGCCATCAGTGAGAGGGGCCCCCCCACAGATACGCAGTATTTT
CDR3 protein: CAISERGPPTDTQYF